This T cell receptor (beta chain) was identified in a study of shared clonotypes between healthy human individuals (dated by TCRdb to the early 2020s). In terms of the full investigation: The cohort included a few men and a couple of women between 18 and 49 years of age. For each donor, three plates each were used for CD4 naive and CD4 memory, two plates were used for CD8 naive, and one plate was used for CD8 memory. Between about 0.94 and 10 billion PBMCs per donor were obtained by leukapheresis. Different laboratories and diverse techniques were used to prepare libraries and sequence TCR repertoires, to increase sequencing depth and limit assay-specific biases. Blood TCR repertoires of five healthy adults were deeply sequenced to estimate repertoire size and the extent of clonotype sharing between individuals. The study at large found these results: Based on pairwise subsampling, the degree of clonotype sharing among donors was expected to be affected by sequencing depth. Naive subsets generally had larger estimated clonotype richness than memory subsets did. The genetic and exposure-history diversity represented was limited by the small number of donors. About 5% of naive CD4, 3.5% of naive CD8, about 2.5% of memory CD4, and approximately 0.39% of memory CD8 clonotypes were shared across several donors. Incomplete sequencing was indicated by rarefaction of sorted-subset datasets, despite the large sequencing depth. Higher generation probabilities were observed for clonotypes shared by all four sorted-subset donors than for non-shared clonotypes. Only blood was sampled, and tissue TCR repertoires likely differ from those in blood.

A word on this clone: There is no known antigen for this receptor. Base qualities are not recorded, but no much larger clone differs from it by a single base.

Using the deep immunoSEQ assay, multiplex PCR amplified TCR CDR3 regions from genomic DNA. Genomic DNA extracted from each cell subset was distributed evenly over all wells of several immunoSEQ 96-well plates, and each plate served as one replicate. For sorted subsets, each replicate PCR was loaded with 150 to 250 ng genomic DNA, equivalent to about 33,000 T cell genomes. Purified libraries were quantified with a Qubit 3.0 fluorometer, sized on a Bioanalyzer 2100, and re-quantified with the KAPA Library Quantification kit. A separate single-read 150-cycle Illumina NextSeq 550 flow cell was used to sequence each immunoSEQ 96-well plate. The study's processing was this. Because only junctional sequences without quality scores were contained in the immunoSEQ output, filtering matching that applied to full-length reads could not be performed. Sequences were annotated with PyIR, a Python wrapper for IgBLAST v1.9, and V/J genes and CDR3 were assigned using IMGT germline references. Reads were filtered out if the reads had weak V/J assignments (E-value above 1e-6), no CDR3, stop codons, out-of-frame junctions, or ambiguous translated residues. V3J clonotypes were defined by identical inferred V gene, J gene, and CDR3 amino acid sequence. Percentage overlap between repertoires was computed as shared unique clonotypes divided by the size of the smaller repertoire. Repertoire richness was assessed with RTK rarefaction, the Chao1 estimator, and Recon v2.1 estimates of unobserved clonotypes. Generation probabilities for all TCRbeta clonotypes obtained by the gDNA method from a few donors were computed using OLGA. TCRdb took this table from immuneACCESS and kept in-frame rearrangements with V and J called. Such tables lack part of the clones; where checked against another copy, unresolved V genes explain under half of the gap, and the rest is unexplained. The V and J calls and the clone size are those of that table, but D and trimming were determined from the DNA. The sample data list about 1.9 million clones, and roughly 95% of these were observed just once. The top ten clones comprise around 1.8% of the sample.

CD8 naive samples were CD45RO-negative cells positively selected for CCR7, giving a CD45RA+CCR7+ population that excluded TemRA cells. The donors were healthy, HIV-negative adults who had no recently reported acute infections or vaccinations. All donors were Caucasian adults living in Nashville, Tennessee, USA. Blood was collected by leukapheresis, and PBMCs were isolated by Ficoll-Histopaque density gradient centrifugation and then cryopreserved in liquid nitrogen vapor phase. Purity and quantity of every magnetically sorted T cell population were checked by analytical flow cytometry. Genomic DNA was isolated from each sorted fraction and quantified by UV absorbance on a Nanodrop 2000c. This receptor was identified in a man younger than 35 in good health. Some clones in this sample may be carry-over from other donors' samples. Source material: naive CD8+ T cells from PBMCs. Read against the paper, the sample's cell subset or site label means: CD45RA+CCR7+.

The nucleotides are TGTGCCAGCAGTCCGGCGGGACAGGGCTACGAGCAGTACTTC. This is translated as CASSPAGQGYEQYF. This chain is built from TRBV27 and TRBJ2-7; TRBD1 agrees with 9 junctional bases. CDR1 and CDR2 are read off the germline V gene (reference sequence) as MNHEY and SMNVEV. The cysteine opens and the phenylalanine closes a CDR3 of 14 amino acids. The CDR3 DNA has 42 bases and is translated from base 1. V loses 5 bases at its end and J loses 3 bases; junction bases beyond the gene matches: 5.